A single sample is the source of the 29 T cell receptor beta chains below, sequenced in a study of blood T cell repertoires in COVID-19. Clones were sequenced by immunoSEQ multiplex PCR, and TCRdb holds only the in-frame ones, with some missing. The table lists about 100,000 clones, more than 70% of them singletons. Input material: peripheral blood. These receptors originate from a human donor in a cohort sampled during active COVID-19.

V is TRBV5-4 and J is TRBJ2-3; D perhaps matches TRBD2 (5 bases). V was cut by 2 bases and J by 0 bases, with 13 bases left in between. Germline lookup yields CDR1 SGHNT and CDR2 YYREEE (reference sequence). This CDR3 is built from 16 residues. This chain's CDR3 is CASSLRRVVSTDTQYF. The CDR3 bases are TGTGCCAGCAGCTTAAGGCGGGTGGTTAGCACAGATACGCAGTATTTT. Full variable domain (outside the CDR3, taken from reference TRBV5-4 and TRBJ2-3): ETGVTQSPTHLIKTRGQQVTLRCSSQSGHNTVSWYQQALGQGPQFIFQYYREEENGRGNFPPRFSGLQFPNYSSELNVNALELDDSALYLCASSLRRVVSTDTQYFGPGTRLTVL.

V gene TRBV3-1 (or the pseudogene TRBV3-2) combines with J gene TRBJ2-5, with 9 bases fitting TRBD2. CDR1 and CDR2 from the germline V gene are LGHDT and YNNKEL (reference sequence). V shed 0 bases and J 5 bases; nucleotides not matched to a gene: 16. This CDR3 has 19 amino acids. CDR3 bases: TGTGCCAGCAGCCAAGAAGAGGGTCGGGCTAGCGGGAAACGGGAGACCCAGTACTTC. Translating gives CASSQEEGRASGKRETQYF.

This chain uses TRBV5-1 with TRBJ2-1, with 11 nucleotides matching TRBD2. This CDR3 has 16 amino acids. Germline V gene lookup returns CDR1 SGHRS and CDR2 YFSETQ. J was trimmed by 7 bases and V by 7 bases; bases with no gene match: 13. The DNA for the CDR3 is TGCGCCAGCCGTTACTTGGGGACTAGCGGTGTGAATGAGCAGTTCTTC. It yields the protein CASRYLGTSGVNEQFF.

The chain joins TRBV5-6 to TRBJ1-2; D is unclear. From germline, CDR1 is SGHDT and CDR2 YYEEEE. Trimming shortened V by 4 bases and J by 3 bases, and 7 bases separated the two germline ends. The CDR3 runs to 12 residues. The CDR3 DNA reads TGTGCCAGCAGCACCCGGGACTATGGCTACACCTTC. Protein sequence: CASSTRDYGYTF.

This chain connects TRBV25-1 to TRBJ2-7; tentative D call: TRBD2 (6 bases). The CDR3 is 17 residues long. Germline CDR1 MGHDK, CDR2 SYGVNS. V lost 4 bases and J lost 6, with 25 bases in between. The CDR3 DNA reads TGTGCCAGCAGTGGGCATACTCCCTGGGGGGTTGTGAGCGAGCAGTACTTC. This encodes CASSGHTPWGVVSEQYF.

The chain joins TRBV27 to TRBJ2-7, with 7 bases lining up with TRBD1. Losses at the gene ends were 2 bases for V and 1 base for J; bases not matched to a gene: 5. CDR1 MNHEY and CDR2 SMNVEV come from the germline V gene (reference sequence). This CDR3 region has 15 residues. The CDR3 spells CASSLEGGGSYEQYF. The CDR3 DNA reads TGTGCCAGCAGTTTAGAAGGGGGCGGTTCCTACGAGCAGTACTTC.

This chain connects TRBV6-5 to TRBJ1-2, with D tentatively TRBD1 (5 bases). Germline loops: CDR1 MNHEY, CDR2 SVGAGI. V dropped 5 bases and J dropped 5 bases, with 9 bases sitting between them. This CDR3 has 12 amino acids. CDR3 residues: CASSRDSYGYTF. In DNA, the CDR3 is TGTGCCAGCAGTCGCGACAGTTATGGCTACACCTTC.

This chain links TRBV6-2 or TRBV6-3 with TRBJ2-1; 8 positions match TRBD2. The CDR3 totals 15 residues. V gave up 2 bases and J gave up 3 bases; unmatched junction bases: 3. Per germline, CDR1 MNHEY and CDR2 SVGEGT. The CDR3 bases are TGTGCCAGCAGTTACGCGGGGGGCCTCTACAATGAGCAGTTCTTC. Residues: CASSYAGGLYNEQFF.

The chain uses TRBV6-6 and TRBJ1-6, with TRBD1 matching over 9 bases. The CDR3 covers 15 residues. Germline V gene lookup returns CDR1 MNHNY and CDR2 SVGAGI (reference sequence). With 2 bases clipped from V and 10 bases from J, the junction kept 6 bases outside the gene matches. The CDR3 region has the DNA TGTGCCAGCAGTTACGGACAGGGGAATGGATCACCCCTCCACTTT. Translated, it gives CASSYGQGNGSPLHF.

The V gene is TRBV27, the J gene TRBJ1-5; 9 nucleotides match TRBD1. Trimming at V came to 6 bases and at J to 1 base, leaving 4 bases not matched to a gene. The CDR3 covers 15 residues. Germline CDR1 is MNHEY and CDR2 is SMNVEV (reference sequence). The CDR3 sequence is CASSTGQGSNQPQHF. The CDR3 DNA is TGTGCCAGCAGCACCGGACAGGGGAGCAATCAGCCCCAGCATTTT.

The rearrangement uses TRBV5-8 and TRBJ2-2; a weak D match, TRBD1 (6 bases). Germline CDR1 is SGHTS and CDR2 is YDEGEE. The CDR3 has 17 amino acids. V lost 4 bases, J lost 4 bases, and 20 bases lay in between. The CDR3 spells CASSTGAGARLTGELFF. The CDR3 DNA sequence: TGTGCCAGCAGCACCGGAGCAGGGGCCCGGCTCACCGGGGAGCTGTTTTTT.

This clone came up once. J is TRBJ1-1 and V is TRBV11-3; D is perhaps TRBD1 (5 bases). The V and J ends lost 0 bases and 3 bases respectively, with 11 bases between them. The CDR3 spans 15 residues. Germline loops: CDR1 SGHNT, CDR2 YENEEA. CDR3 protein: CASSLDVDTHTEAFF. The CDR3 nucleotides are TGTGCCAGCAGCTTAGATGTGGACACCCACACTGAAGCTTTCTTT.

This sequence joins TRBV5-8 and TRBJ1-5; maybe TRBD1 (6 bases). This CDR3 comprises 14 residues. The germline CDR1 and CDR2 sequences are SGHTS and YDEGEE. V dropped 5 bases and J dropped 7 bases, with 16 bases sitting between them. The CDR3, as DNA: TGTGCCAGCAGTCCGCAGGGGACGCGGCAGCCCCAGCATTTT. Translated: CASSPQGTRQPQHF.

CDR3 sequence reads: CTSSQDGGQRGGQLFF. In DNA, the CDR3 is TGCACCAGCAGCCAAGATGGTGGCCAGCGGGGGGGGCAGCTGTTTTTT. The chain uses TRBV1 and TRBJ2-2; TRBD2 was called by the table and not checked on the DNA. TRBV1 is assigned pseudogene status. There are 16 residues in the CDR3.

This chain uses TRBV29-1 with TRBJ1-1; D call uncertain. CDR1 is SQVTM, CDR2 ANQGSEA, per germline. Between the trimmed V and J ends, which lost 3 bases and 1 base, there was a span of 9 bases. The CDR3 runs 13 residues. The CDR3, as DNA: TGCAGCGTTGAGGGCAGCTCGAACACTGAAGCTTTCTTT. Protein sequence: CSVEGSSNTEAFF. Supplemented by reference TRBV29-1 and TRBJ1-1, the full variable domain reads SAVISQKPSRDICQRGTSLTIQCQVDSQVTMMFWYRQQPGQSLTLIATANQGSEATYESGFVIDKFPISRPNLTFSTLTVSNMSPEDSSIYLCSVEGSSNTEAFFGQGTRLTVV.

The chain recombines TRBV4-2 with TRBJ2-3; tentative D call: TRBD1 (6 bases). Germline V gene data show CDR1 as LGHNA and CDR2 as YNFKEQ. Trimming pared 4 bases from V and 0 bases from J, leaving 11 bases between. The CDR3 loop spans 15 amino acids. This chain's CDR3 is CASSPRTVSTDTQYF. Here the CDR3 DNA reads TGTGCCAGCAGCCCTCGGACAGTTAGCACAGATACGCAGTATTTT.

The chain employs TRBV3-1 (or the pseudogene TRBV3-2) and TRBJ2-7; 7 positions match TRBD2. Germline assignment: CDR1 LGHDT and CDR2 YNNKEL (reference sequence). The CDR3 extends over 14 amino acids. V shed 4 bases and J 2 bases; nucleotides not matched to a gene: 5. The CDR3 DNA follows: TGTGCCAGCAGCCCTAGCGGTCTACCCTACGAGCAGTACTTC. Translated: CASSPSGLPYEQYF.

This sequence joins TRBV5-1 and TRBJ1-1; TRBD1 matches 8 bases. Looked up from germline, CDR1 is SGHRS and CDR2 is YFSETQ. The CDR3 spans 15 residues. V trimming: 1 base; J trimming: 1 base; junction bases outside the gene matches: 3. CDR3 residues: CASSLSGTGNTEAFF. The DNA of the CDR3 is TGCGCCAGCAGCTTGTCCGGGACAGGGAACACTGAAGCTTTCTTT. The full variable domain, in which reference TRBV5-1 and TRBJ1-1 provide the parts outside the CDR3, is KAGVTQTPRYLIKTRGQQVTLSCSPISGHRSVSWYQQTPGQGLQFLFEYFSETQRNKGNFPGRFSGRQFSNSRSEMNVSTLELGDSALYLCASSLSGTGNTEAFFGQGTRLTVV.

In nucleotides, the CDR3 is TGTGCCAGCAGCCCCGCGGGGTCGAACACCGGGGAGCTGTTTTTT. It specifies CASSPAGSNTGELFF. This chain uses TRBV3-1 (or the pseudogene TRBV3-2) with TRBJ2-2; D is perhaps TRBD2 (6 bases). Germline values: CDR1 LGHDT, CDR2 YNNKEL (reference sequence). Trimming took off 4 bases at V and 0 bases at J, with 9 bases between the two ends. CDR3 length equals 15 residues.

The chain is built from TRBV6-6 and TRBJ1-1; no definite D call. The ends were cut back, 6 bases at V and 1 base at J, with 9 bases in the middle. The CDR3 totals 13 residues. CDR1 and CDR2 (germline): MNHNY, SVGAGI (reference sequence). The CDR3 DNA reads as TGTGCCAGCAGCGCGGATGGGAACACTGAAGCTTTCTTT. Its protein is CASSADGNTEAFF.

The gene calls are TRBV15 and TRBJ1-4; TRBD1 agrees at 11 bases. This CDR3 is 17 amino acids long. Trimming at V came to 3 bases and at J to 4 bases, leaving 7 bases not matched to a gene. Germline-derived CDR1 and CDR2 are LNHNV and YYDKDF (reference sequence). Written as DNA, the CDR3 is TGTGCCACCAGCAGTGGGACAGGGGGGAAGTTTAATGAAAAACTGTTTTTT. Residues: CATSSGTGGKFNEKLFF.

In DNA form, the CDR3 reads TGTGCCAGCAGCCAAGAGACCGAGCGGGGGACTCTTAGCAATGAGCAGTTCTTC. It codes for CASSQETERGTLSNEQFF. The chain joins TRBV3-1 (or the pseudogene TRBV3-2) to TRBJ2-1; 8 nucleotides agree with TRBD2. V shed 0 bases, J shed 6 bases, and the junction held 13 bases outside the gene matches. Per germline, CDR1 LGHDT and CDR2 YNNKEL (reference sequence). The CDR3 totals 18 residues.

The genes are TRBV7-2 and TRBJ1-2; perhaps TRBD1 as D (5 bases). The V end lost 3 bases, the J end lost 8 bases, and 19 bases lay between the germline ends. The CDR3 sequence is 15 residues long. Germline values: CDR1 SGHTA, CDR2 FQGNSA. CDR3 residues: CASSFLGLSPKGYTF. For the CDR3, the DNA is TGTGCCAGCAGCTTTTTGGGGCTGAGTCCAAAAGGCTACACCTTC.

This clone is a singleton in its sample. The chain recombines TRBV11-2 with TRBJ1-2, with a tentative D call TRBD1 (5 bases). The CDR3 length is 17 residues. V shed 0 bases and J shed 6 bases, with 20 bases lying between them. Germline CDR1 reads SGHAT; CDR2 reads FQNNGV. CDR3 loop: CASSLDKIFGREHGYTF. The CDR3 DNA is TGTGCCAGCAGCTTAGATAAAATCTTTGGCAGGGAACATGGCTACACCTTC.

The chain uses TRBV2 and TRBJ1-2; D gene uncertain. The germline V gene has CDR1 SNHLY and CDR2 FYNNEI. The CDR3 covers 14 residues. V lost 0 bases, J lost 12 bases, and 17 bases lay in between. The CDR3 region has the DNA TGTGCCAGCAGTGAAGCAGGCAGGATGATGGGCCACACCTTC. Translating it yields CASSEAGRMMGHTF.

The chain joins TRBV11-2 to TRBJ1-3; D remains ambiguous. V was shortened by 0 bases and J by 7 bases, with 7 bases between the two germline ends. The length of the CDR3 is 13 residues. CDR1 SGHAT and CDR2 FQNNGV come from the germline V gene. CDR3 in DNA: TGTGCCAGCAGCTTAGATACAATCAACACCATATATTTT. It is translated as CASSLDTINTIYF.

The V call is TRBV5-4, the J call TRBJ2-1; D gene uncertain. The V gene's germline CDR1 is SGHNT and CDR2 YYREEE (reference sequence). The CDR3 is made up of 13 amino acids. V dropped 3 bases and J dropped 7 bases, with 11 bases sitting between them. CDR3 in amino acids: CASSYPHRNEQFF. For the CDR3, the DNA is TGTGCCAGCAGCTATCCCCATCGGAATGAGCAGTTCTTC.

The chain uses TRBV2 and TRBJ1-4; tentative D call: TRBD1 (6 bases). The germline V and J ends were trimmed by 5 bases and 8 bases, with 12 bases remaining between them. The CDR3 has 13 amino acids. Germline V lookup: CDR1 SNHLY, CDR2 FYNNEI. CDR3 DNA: TGTGCCAGCAGTAACAGGGTAAAGGAAAAACTGTTTTTT. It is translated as CASSNRVKEKLFF.

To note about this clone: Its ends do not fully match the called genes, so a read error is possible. The CDR3 spells CASSQEARETQYF. CDR3 bases: TGTGCTAGCAGTCAGGAGGCACGAGAGACCCAGTACTTC. The V and J genes are TRBV7-7 and TRBJ2-5, with D perhaps TRBD2 (5 bases). CDR3 length: 13 amino acids. Germline V gene sequence: CDR1 SSHAT, CDR2 FNYEAQ (reference sequence).